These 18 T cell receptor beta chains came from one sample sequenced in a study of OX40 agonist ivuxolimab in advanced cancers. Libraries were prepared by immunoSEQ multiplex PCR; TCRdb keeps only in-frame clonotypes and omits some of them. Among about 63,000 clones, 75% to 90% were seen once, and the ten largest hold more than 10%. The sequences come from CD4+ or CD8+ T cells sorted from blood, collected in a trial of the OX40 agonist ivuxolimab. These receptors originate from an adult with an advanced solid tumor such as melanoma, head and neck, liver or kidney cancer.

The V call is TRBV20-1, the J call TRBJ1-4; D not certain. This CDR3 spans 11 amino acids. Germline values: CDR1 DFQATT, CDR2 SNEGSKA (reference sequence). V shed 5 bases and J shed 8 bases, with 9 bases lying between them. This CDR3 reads CSAFPGEKLFF. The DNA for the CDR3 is TGCAGTGCTTTTCCGGGAGAAAAACTGTTTTTT.

DNA of the CDR3: TGCGCCAGCAGCGGGTCGGGACCACTGTATGGCTACACCTTC. Translated: CASSGSGPLYGYTF. This sequence joins TRBV5-1 and TRBJ1-2, with D perhaps TRBD1 (5 bases). Trimming left V 4 bases short and J 5 bases short, with 15 bases between. The length of the CDR3 is 14 residues. From germline, CDR1 is SGHRS and CDR2 YFSETQ.

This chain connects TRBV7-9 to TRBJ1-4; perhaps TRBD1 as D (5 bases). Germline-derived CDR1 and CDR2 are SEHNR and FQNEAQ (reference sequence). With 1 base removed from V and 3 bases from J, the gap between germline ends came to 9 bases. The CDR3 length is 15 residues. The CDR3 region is CASSLEGLANEKLFF. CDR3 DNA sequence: TGTGCCAGCAGCTTAGAGGGGTTGGCTAATGAAAAACTGTTTTTT.

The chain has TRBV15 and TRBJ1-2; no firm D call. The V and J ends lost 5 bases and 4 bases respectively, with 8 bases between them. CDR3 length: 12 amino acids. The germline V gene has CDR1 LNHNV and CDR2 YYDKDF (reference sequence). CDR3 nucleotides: TGTGCCACCAGCTCCGGATTCTATGGCTACACCTTC. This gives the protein CATSSGFYGYTF. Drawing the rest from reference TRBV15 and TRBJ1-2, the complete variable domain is DAMVIQNPRYQVTQFGKPVTLSCSQTLNHNVMYWYQQKSSQAPKLLFHYYDKDFNNEADTPDNFQSRRPNTSFCFLDIRSPGLGDTAMYLCATSSGFYGYTFGSGTRLTVV.

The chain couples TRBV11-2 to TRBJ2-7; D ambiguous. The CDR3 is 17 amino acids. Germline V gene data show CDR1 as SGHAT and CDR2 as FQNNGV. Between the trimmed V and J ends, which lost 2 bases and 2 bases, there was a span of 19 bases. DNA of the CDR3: TGTGCCAGCAGCTTATGGGCTCTAACGGCCCTAACCTACGAGCAGTACTTC. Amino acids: CASSLWALTALTYEQYF.

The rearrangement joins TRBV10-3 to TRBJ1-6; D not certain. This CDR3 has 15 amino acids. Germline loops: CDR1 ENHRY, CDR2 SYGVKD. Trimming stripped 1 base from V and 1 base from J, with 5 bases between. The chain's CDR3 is CAISELGSYNSPLHF. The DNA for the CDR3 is TGTGCCATCAGTGAGTTGGGGTCCTATAATTCACCCCTCCACTTT.

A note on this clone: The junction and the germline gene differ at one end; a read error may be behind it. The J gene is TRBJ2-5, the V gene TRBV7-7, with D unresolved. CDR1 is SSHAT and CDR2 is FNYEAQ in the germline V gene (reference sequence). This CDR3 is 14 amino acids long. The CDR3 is CASSQMLSTETQYF. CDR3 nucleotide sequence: TGTGCTAGCAGCCAAATGCTGAGTACGGAGACCCAGTACTTC.

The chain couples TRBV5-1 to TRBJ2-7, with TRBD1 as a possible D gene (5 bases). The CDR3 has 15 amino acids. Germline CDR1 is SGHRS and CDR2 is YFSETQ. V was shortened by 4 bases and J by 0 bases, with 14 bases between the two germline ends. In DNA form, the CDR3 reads TGCGCCAGCAGCCTTGAAGGGGTCTACTCCTACGAGCAGTACTTC. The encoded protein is CASSLEGVYSYEQYF.

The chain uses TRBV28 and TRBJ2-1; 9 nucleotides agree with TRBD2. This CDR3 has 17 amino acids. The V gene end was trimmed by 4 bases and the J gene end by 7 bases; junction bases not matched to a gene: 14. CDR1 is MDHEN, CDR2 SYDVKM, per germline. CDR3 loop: CASSSASGANYRNEQFF. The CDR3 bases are TGTGCCAGCAGTTCAGCTAGCGGGGCTAATTATAGGAATGAGCAGTTCTTC.

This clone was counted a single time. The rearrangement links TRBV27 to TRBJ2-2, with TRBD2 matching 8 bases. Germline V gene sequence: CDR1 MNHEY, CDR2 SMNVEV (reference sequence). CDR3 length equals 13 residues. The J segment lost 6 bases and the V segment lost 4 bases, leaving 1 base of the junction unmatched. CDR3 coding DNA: TGTGCCAGCAGTTACGGGAGGGCCGGGGAGCTGTTTTTT. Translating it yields CASSYGRAGELFF.

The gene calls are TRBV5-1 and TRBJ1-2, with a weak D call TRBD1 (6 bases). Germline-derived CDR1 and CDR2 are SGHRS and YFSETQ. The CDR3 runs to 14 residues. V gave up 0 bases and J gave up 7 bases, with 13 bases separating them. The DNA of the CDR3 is TGCGCCAGCAGCTTGGCCGGGGGGCTGGGTGGCTACACCTTC. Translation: CASSLAGGLGGYTF.

This CDR3 reads CASSRDPNYEQYF. CDR3 bases: TGTGCCAGCAGCAGAGACCCTAACTACGAGCAGTACTTC. This sequence joins TRBV11-3 and TRBJ2-7; D call uncertain. The CDR3 has 13 residues. Trimming took 5 bases from V and 3 from J, leaving 11 bases between them. Germline V lookup: CDR1 SGHNT, CDR2 YENEEA.

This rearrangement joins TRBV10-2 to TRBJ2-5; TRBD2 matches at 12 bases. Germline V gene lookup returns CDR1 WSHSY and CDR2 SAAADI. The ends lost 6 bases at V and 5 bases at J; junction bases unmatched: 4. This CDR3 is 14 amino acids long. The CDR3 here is CASSGLAGRETQYF. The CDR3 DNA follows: TGCGCCAGCAGCGGACTAGCGGGGAGGGAGACCCAGTACTTC.

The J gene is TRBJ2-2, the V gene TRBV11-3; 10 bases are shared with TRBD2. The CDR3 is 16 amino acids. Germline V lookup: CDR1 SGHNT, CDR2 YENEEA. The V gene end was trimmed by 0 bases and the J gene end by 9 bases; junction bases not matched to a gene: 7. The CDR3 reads CASSLEWGLASRELFF. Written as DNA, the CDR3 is TGTGCCAGCAGCTTAGAGTGGGGACTAGCGAGCCGGGAGCTGTTTTTT.

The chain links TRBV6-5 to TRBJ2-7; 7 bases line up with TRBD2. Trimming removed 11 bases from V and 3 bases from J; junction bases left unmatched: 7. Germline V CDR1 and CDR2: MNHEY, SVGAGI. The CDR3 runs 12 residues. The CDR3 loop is CAAGTMGYEQYF. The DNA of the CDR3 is TGTGCCGCAGGGACTATGGGCTACGAGCAGTACTTC.

The CDR3 sequence: CASSYSGTGGDEQYF. CDR3 bases: TGTGCCAGCAGTTACTCGGGGACAGGGGGCGACGAGCAGTACTTC. V is TRBV6-5 and J is TRBJ2-7, with TRBD1 identical over 12 bases. The CDR3 spans 15 residues. The germline V gene encodes CDR1 MNHEY and CDR2 SVGAGI. Trimming removed 0 bases from V and 5 bases from J; junction bases left unmatched: 2.

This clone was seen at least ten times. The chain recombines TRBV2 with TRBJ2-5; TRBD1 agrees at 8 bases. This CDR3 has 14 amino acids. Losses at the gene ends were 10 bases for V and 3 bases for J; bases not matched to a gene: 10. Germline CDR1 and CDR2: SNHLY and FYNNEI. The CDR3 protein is CATKWATGEETQYF. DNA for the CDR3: TGTGCCACTAAGTGGGCGACAGGGGAAGAGACCCAGTACTTC.

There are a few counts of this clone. CDR3 loop: CASSVVSTTEAFF. The CDR3 DNA reads as TGTGCCAGCAGCGTAGTATCCACCACTGAAGCTTTCTTT. This chain links TRBV9 with TRBJ1-1; D gene ambiguous. The CDR3 totals 13 residues. V was shortened by 0 bases and J by 4 bases, with 7 bases between the two germline ends. The V gene's germline CDR1 is SGDLS and CDR2 YYNGEE.